This entry lists 28 T cell receptor beta chains sequenced from one sample in a study of blood T cell repertoires in COVID-19. This table comes from immunoSEQ multiplex PCR, and its TCRdb copy is limited to in-frame clones, with some not included. The table lists some 78,000 clones, roughly nine tenths of them singletons, with 4.5% to 5.5% in the top ten. What was sequenced was peripheral blood. The receptors stem from a man aged 45-65 years with active or convalescent COVID-19.

This chain joins TRBV3-1 (or the pseudogene TRBV3-2) and TRBJ2-7, with a possible D match to TRBD1 (5 bases). Germline V gives CDR1 LGHDT, CDR2 YNNKEL (reference sequence). The V end lost 2 bases, the J end lost 6 bases, and 17 bases lay between the germline ends. The length of the CDR3 is 15 residues. CDR3 protein: CASSQKRKQVGEQYF. DNA of the CDR3: TGTGCCAGCAGCCAAAAGAGGAAACAGGTAGGCGAGCAGTACTTC.

V and J are TRBV29-1 and TRBJ2-5, with 8 bases aligning to TRBD1. With 2 bases clipped from V and 5 bases from J, the junction kept 13 bases outside the gene matches. The germline V gene has CDR1 SQVTM and CDR2 ANQGSEA. CDR3 length: 16 amino acids. The CDR3 loop is CSVERQGLGIGETQYF. The CDR3 DNA follows: TGCAGCGTTGAAAGACAGGGGCTCGGCATAGGGGAGACCCAGTACTTC.

In its sample, this clone was seen once. V is TRBV28 and J is TRBJ1-2; 8 positions match TRBD1. In germline, CDR1 is MDHEN, CDR2 SYDVKM. The CDR3 spans 17 residues. V dropped 6 bases and J dropped 4; count of bases not matched to a gene: 16. The CDR3: CASRMGTGTDGGYGYTF. The DNA for the CDR3 is TGTGCCAGCAGAATGGGGACAGGTACCGACGGGGGCTATGGCTACACCTTC.

This clone appeared once. The CDR3: CASSPPDRGLTDTQYF. The CDR3 DNA reads as TGTGCCAGCTCACCACCGGACAGGGGCCTAACAGATACGCAGTATTTT. V and J are TRBV18 and TRBJ2-3, with 9 nucleotides matching TRBD1. This CDR3 spans 16 amino acids. V was pared by 0 bases and J by 3 bases, with 4 bases of the junction left unmatched. From germline, CDR1 is KGHSH and CDR2 LQKENI. Variable domain in full (rest from reference TRBV18 and TRBJ2-3): NAGVMQNPRHLVRRRGQEARLRCSPMKGHSHVYWYRQLPEEGLKFMVYLQKENIIDESGMPKERFSAEFPKEGPSILRIQQVVRGDSAAYFCASSPPDRGLTDTQYFGPGTRLTVL.

The genes are TRBV7-6 and TRBJ1-6; TRBD1 is a possible D gene (6 bases). The CDR3 loop spans 16 amino acids. Germline CDR1 SGHVS, CDR2 FNYEAQ. Trimming removed 2 bases from V and 7 bases from J, with 15 bases in between. The CDR3 sequence is CASSLRAGEENSPLHF. CDR3 bases: TGTGCCAGCAGCTTAAGGGCAGGGGAAGAAAATTCACCCCTCCACTTT.

The gene calls are TRBV19 and TRBJ2-3, with D possibly being TRBD2 (5 bases). The germline V and J ends were trimmed by 3 bases and 5 bases, with 12 bases remaining between them. This CDR3 is 14 amino acids long. CDR1 LNHDA and CDR2 SQIVND come from the germline V gene (reference sequence). The CDR3, as DNA: TGTGCCAGTAGTATTGGAAAGGGAGTAGATACGCAGTATTTT. This translates into CASSIGKGVDTQYF.

V usage is TRBV19 and J usage is TRBJ1-1; D is ambiguous. Germline V gene sequence: CDR1 LNHDA, CDR2 SQIVND (reference sequence). This CDR3 is built from 15 residues. The CDR3 sequence is CATREQMVMNTEAFF. DNA for the CDR3: TGTGCTACTAGGGAACAGATGGTCATGAACACTGAAGCTTTCTTT.

The CDR3: CASSSYRVRTEAFF. The CDR3 DNA reads as TGTGCCAGCAGCTCATACAGGGTAAGAACTGAAGCTTTCTTT. This chain joins TRBV7-2 and TRBJ1-1; tentative D call: TRBD1 (6 bases). Trimming took off 4 bases at V and 5 bases at J, with 14 bases between the two ends. The CDR3 contains 14 residues. CDR1 SGHTA and CDR2 FQGNSA come from the germline V gene.

This clone showed up just a few times. The rearrangement joins TRBV27 to TRBJ2-1, with TRBD1 identical over 12 bases. Germline V gives CDR1 MNHEY, CDR2 SMNVEV (reference sequence). V was clipped by 7 bases and J by 3 bases; unmatched bases: 16. CDR3 length equals 19 residues. The CDR3 reads CASTSGTGGLQFYYNEQFF. The CDR3 DNA sequence: TGTGCCAGCACCTCCGGGACAGGGGGCTTACAATTCTACTACAATGAGCAGTTCTTC.

The chain employs TRBV21-1 and TRBJ2-3; TRBD2, the table's D call, was not compared with the DNA. TRBV21-1 is noted as a pseudogene. This CDR3 is built from 16 residues. The DNA for the CDR3 is TGTGCCAGCAGCACCGGGACTAGAGCGTTGAAAGATACGCAGTATTTT. Protein sequence: CASSTGTRALKDTQYF.

This clone was seen once. This sequence joins TRBV3-1 (or the pseudogene TRBV3-2) and TRBJ1-6; 7 bases match TRBD1. The CDR3 totals 14 residues. Germline V CDR1 and CDR2: LGHDT, YNNKEL (reference sequence). J gave up 6 bases and V 4 bases, and 3 bases lay outside the gene matches. Here the CDR3 DNA reads TGTGCCAGCAGCCTTGACAGGGTTAATTCACCCCTCCACTTT. Protein: CASSLDRVNSPLHF.

This chain links TRBV15 with TRBJ2-1; no clear D gene. V was shortened by 1 base and J by 7 bases, with 5 bases between the two germline ends. Germline CDR1 is LNHNV and CDR2 is YYDKDF (reference sequence). The CDR3 runs to 12 residues. The CDR3: CATSRGGNEQFF. Written as DNA, the CDR3 is TGTGCCACCAGCAGAGGAGGAAATGAGCAGTTCTTC.

For the CDR3, the DNA is TGTGCCATCAGTGGGGTAGGGACAGAGCTCGGCTACACCTTC. It is translated as CAISGVGTELGYTF. The chain carries TRBV10-3 and TRBJ1-2, with 7 bases identical to TRBD1. The germline CDR1 and CDR2 sequences are ENHRY and SYGVKD. The V segment lost 4 bases and the J segment 8 bases; nucleotides outside the gene matches: 10. This CDR3 comprises 14 residues.

The gene calls are TRBV6-5 and TRBJ2-7, with D perhaps TRBD2 (7 bases). The ends were cut back, 7 bases at V and 6 bases at J, with 13 bases in the middle. The germline CDR1 and CDR2 sequences are MNHEY and SVGAGI. The CDR3 spans 12 residues. Here the CDR3 reads CASNSGGLEQYF. The CDR3 coding sequence is TGTGCCAGCAACTCCGGGGGGCTCGAGCAGTACTTC.

The rearrangement joins TRBV30 to TRBJ1-2, with 8 bases fitting TRBD1. J lost 3 bases, V lost 3 bases, and 9 bases had no gene match. CDR1 and CDR2 (germline): GTSNPN, SVGIG (reference sequence). The CDR3 extends over 15 amino acids. In DNA, the CDR3 is TGTGCCTGGAGCGCGAAGGGACAGGAATACTATGGCTACACCTTC. Translated: CAWSAKGQEYYGYTF.

The CDR3 DNA follows: TGTGCCAGCAGCAGGAACCAGGGCATAATAGACATTCAGTACTTC. It specifies CASSRNQGIIDIQYF. The genes are TRBV3-1 (or the pseudogene TRBV3-2) and TRBJ2-4; maybe TRBD1 (5 bases). Germline CDR1 and CDR2: LGHDT and YNNKEL (reference sequence). V dropped 5 bases and J dropped 8 bases, with 19 bases sitting between them. This CDR3 comprises 15 residues.

As DNA, the CDR3 is TGTGCCAGCAGTCTGCAACCAGGGGACAATCAGCCCCAGCATTTT. It codes for CASSLQPGDNQPQHF. The J gene is TRBJ1-5, the V gene TRBV6-6, with TRBD1 as a possible D gene (6 bases). V was shortened by 5 bases and J by 3 bases, with 14 bases between the two germline ends. The germline CDR1 and CDR2 sequences are MNHNY and SVGAGI (reference sequence). CDR3 size: 15 residues.

The chain couples TRBV3-1 (or the pseudogene TRBV3-2) to TRBJ2-5; 8 bases fit TRBD2. V lost 4 bases to trimming and J lost 5 bases; unmatched junction nucleotides: 9. The CDR3 is 15 residues long. Per germline, CDR1 LGHDT and CDR2 YNNKEL (reference sequence). The CDR3 spells CASSRGAGAGETQYF. The DNA of the CDR3 is TGTGCCAGCAGCCGAGGAGCGGGGGCCGGGGAGACCCAGTACTTC.

The chain employs TRBV7-8 and TRBJ1-1; 8 positions agree with TRBD1. The CDR3 contains 12 residues. With V trimmed by 2 bases and J by 10 bases, 3 bases remained unmatched. Germline CDR1 and CDR2: SGHVS and FQNEAQ. The CDR3 DNA follows: TGTGCCAGCAGCTTACAGGGGGCGGTAGCTTTCTTT. This encodes CASSLQGAVAFF.

This chain links TRBV30 with TRBJ1-1; 8 nucleotides agree with TRBD1. This CDR3 is 12 amino acids long. CDR1 and CDR2 (germline): GTSNPN, SVGIG (reference sequence). V trimming: 3 bases; J trimming: 11 bases; junction bases outside the gene matches: 8. Written as DNA, the CDR3 is TGTGCCTGGAGCGGACAGGGCGGGCACGCTTTCTTT. It is translated as CAWSGQGGHAFF.

The chain is built from TRBV19 and TRBJ1-5, with no clear D. CDR1 is LNHDA, CDR2 SQIVND, per germline (reference sequence). The V gene lost 2 bases and the J gene lost 4 bases, with 6 bases spanning the gap. The CDR3 runs to 13 residues. The DNA for the CDR3 is TGTGCCAGTAGTATACAGAATAATCAGCCCCAGCATTTT. This codes for CASSIQNNQPQHF.

V usage is TRBV28 and J usage is TRBJ2-5; 8 positions match TRBD1. The CDR3 is 13 residues long. J was trimmed by 5 bases and V by 5 bases; bases with no gene match: 4. The germline V gene has CDR1 MDHEN and CDR2 SYDVKM. CDR3 DNA: TGTGCCAGCAGTCCAGGGGGCAGGGAGACCCAGTACTTC. Translation gives CASSPGGRETQYF.

This chain links TRBV10-1 with TRBJ2-1; the match to TRBD2 covers 11 bases. The CDR3 loop spans 15 amino acids. Germline CDR1 and CDR2: WNHNN and SYGVQD (reference sequence). The ends lost 6 bases at V and 5 bases at J; junction bases unmatched: 6. The CDR3: CASSPSGGSHNEQFF. In DNA form, the CDR3 reads TGCGCCAGCAGCCCTAGCGGGGGGTCCCACAATGAGCAGTTCTTC.

The V and J genes are TRBV20-1 and TRBJ2-1; D is unclear. CDR3 length equals 11 residues. Trimming left V 1 base short and J 7 bases short, with 5 bases between. Germline loops: CDR1 DFQATT, CDR2 SNEGSKA (reference sequence). Here the CDR3 DNA reads TGCAGTGCTAGAGCCGTGAATGAGCAGTTCTTC. It translates to CSARAVNEQFF.

This rearrangement joins TRBV6-5 to TRBJ1-5; D gene uncertain. Germline CDR1 MNHEY, CDR2 SVGAGI. There are 14 residues in the CDR3. With 7 bases removed from V and 5 bases from J, the gap between germline ends came to 15 bases. The DNA for the CDR3 is TGTGCCAGCAATGGAGTCAGAATGGATCAGCCCCAGCATTTT. Translating it yields CASNGVRMDQPQHF.

The V call is TRBV11-3, the J call TRBJ2-7, with 8 bases lining up with TRBD1. Germline V gene lookup returns CDR1 SGHNT and CDR2 YENEEA. The CDR3 has 15 residues. V trimming: 8 bases; J trimming: 11 bases; junction bases outside the gene matches: 20. The CDR3: CASPRKQGQVGKEYV. Here the CDR3 DNA reads TGTGCCAGCCCGAGGAAACAGGGACAGGTGGGCAAGGAGTACGTC.

The chain recombines TRBV10-1 with TRBJ2-3, with 10 positions matching TRBD2. The CDR3 has 13 residues. The germline V gene has CDR1 WNHNN and CDR2 SYGVQD (reference sequence). V dropped 10 bases and J dropped 4; count of bases not matched to a gene: 5. The CDR3 DNA reads TGCGCCACAGCGGGGGGGCCTTCAGATACGCAGTATTTT. Its translation: CATAGGPSDTQYF.

This chain joins TRBV3-1 (or the pseudogene TRBV3-2) and TRBJ1-5; possibly TRBD1 for D (5 bases). V was trimmed by 4 bases and J by 1 base, leaving 8 bases between them. This CDR3 spans 14 amino acids. Germline CDR1 and CDR2: LGHDT and YNNKEL (reference sequence). CDR3 nucleotides: TGTGCCAGCAGCCTAAGGACAAGCAATCAGCCCCAGCATTTT. Its translation is CASSLRTSNQPQHF.